Ten or more counts support the clone carrying this TCR beta chain. These data originate in a study of spatial heterogeneity in lung cancer. Looking at the study overall: Raw sequencing reads included, on average, more than eight appearances of each unique TCR and UMI combination.

As for time point: sample taken at primary tumor resection. TCRs were sequenced from unsorted whole RNA of tumor, nontumor lung or PBMC. In TCRdb, the 5' RACE reads were re-called with MiXCR into one record per CDR3 protein. Here the sample spans about 92,000 distinct CDR3 sequences, 12% being singletons. Trimming removed 1 base from V and 5 bases from J, with 6 bases in between. CDR1 SNHLY and CDR2 FYNNEI come from the germline V gene. The CDR3 is made up of 13 amino acids. The sample was PBMCs, taken at surgery. The source is a male donor with early-stage non-small cell lung cancer. The chain employs TRBV2 and TRBJ2-1, with unresolved D. DNA of the CDR3: TGTGCCAGCAGTGAAGGCCCGGACAATGAGCAGTTCTTC. Protein sequence: CASSEGPDNEQFF.